A selection of T cell receptor beta chains follows, all from one sample in a study of blood T cells in healthy people across ages. TCRdb ran MiXCR on the 5' RACE reads and lists one entry per CDR3 protein. The sample yields roughly 2 million distinct CDR3 sequences, 49% seen once. Sequenced material: blood. The receptors derive from a woman between 40 and 50 years old in good health. Each CDR3 is given without its conserved first and last residue.

v_gene: TRBV6-6; CDR3aa: ASSTGQGYSPLH
v_gene: TRBV4-3; CDR3aa: ASSREDMTDTQY
v_gene: TRBV21-1; CDR3aa: ASSSGGPVYGYT
v_gene: TRBV4-1; CDR3aa: ASSQQVALTDTQY
v_gene: TRBV7-2; CDR3aa: ASSLDGDEQY
v_gene: TRBV7-2; CDR3aa: ASSPVQGGWNEQF
v_gene: TRBV18; CDR3aa: ASSRPEEQGYNEQF
v_gene: TRBV3-1; CDR3aa: ASSQEIQVSYEQY
v_gene: TRBV28; CDR3aa: ASSLGLAGGPRETQY
v_gene: TRBV13; CDR3aa: ASSLIGTASYEQY
v_gene: TRBV5-1; CDR3aa: ASSFGQGNNEQF
v_gene: TRBV7-2; CDR3aa: ASSWSPGDNSPLH
v_gene: TRBV6-1; CDR3aa: ASNSAGATYNEQF
v_gene: TRBV27; CDR3aa: ASSRNTGPGYEQY
v_gene: TRBV12-3/TRBV12-4; CDR3aa: ASSFRAPNYGYT
v_gene: TRBV7-2; CDR3aa: ASSLGGTVNEQF
v_gene: TRBV7-2; CDR3aa: ASSLDGDGYGYT
v_gene: TRBV28; CDR3aa: ASSLAGGTPDTQY
v_gene: TRBV7-2; CDR3aa: ASSLVGTGGNIQY
v_gene: TRBV12-3/TRBV12-4; CDR3aa: ASSLMGPNTGELF
v_gene: TRBV6-1; CDR3aa: ASSGVGLSTDTQY
v_gene: TRBV5-6; CDR3aa: ASSPGQTHTDTQY
v_gene: TRBV6-2/TRBV6-3; CDR3aa: ASSRLGETQC
v_gene: TRBV5-5; CDR3aa: ASSLDLGAGYYPYEQY
v_gene: TRBV3-1; CDR3aa: ASSHSTGTPYNEQF
v_gene: TRBV6-2/TRBV6-3; CDR3aa: ASRTGVSPPSEQY
v_gene: TRBV28; CDR3aa: ASTTSLGSGDYGYT
v_gene: TRBV6-5; CDR3aa: ASSYSSGSLDAPLH
v_gene: TRBV3-1; CDR3aa: ASSEPQGSSETQY
v_gene: TRBV28; CDR3aa: ASSSAGPPNEQF
v_gene: TRBV6-2/TRBV6-3; CDR3aa: ASRDYPYEQY
v_gene: TRBV28; CDR3aa: AIPASDGEPQY
v_gene: TRBV5-1; CDR3aa: ASSLDPNFGEQY
v_gene: TRBV7-9; CDR3aa: ASSLAGGKLF
v_gene: TRBV7-8; CDR3aa: ASSSAAGPDEQY
v_gene: TRBV20-1; CDR3aa: SARATGGDRSSYNEQF
v_gene: TRBV28; CDR3aa: ASTSRGDYGYT
v_gene: TRBV29-1; CDR3aa: SVVARETQY
v_gene: TRBV4-3; CDR3aa: ASSQIGTQNTEAF
v_gene: TRBV24-1; CDR3aa: ATPRWETQY